This note documents a single T cell receptor (beta chain) sequence. In the authors' workflow: For nucleated cells, counts were estimated from reference gene primer amplification. This table comes from immunoSEQ multiplex PCR, and its TCRdb copy is limited to in-frame clones, with some not included. The V and J calls and clone size were taken over from that table, and D and trimming were inferred from the DNA. This table holds about 26,000 clones, roughly 84% found once. V was shortened by 7 bases and J by 2 bases, with 9 bases between the two germline ends. Germline CDR1 is DFQATT and CDR2 is SNEGSKA (reference sequence). The CDR3 has 11 amino acids. The data derive from a study of blood T cell repertoires in COVID-19. As for the study in general: The United States, Italy and Spain supplied acute and convalescent COVID-19 samples. PBMCs, B-cell-depleted T cells, or T cells were the source of the cDNA or gDNA that made up the material.

Sequencing input: peripheral blood. This receptor was taken from a human donor in a cohort sampled during active COVID-19. The gene calls are TRBV20-1 and TRBJ2-7, with a weak D call TRBD2 (5 bases). CDR3 in DNA: TGCAGTGGCGGGTCCACCTACGAGCAGTACTTC. Encoded protein: CSGGSTYEQYF.